The source of this T cell receptor beta chain is a study of cytomegalovirus exposure and HLA in healthy donors. Overall study findings and caveats: The study put some 160 TCR beta chains on its list as cytomegalovirus-associated.

Germline V gene sequence: CDR1 SGHTA, CDR2 FQGNSA. This CDR3 has 15 amino acids. V gave up 3 bases and J gave up 5 bases, with 11 bases separating them. Clones were read by immunoSEQ multiplex PCR, and TCRdb kept only the in-frame ones, dropping some. The repertoire has some 140,000 clones, 86% of them found once; the top ten carry less than 3.5%. Details on this clone: Its matching antigen is unknown.

This chain joins TRBV7-2 and TRBJ1-6, with D possibly matching TRBD1 (6 bases). This clonotype was sampled from a man aged 18 to 35 in good health and CMV-seronegative. Material: PBMCs. In DNA, the CDR3 is TGTGCCAGCAGCTTGAACAGGGTGGATAATTCACCCCTCCACTTT. It encodes CASSLNRVDNSPLHF.